In this sample, the clone carrying this T cell receptor beta chain turned up once. The data belong to a study of blood T cell repertoires in COVID-19. The assay was immunoSEQ multiplex PCR, and TCRdb's table has in-frame clones only and misses some. Here the sample spans 210,000 or so clones, about 80% being singletons. Residents of around 24 US areas, aged about 18 to 89 years, made up the participants. Assignment of participants to cohorts was predicated upon participant-reported clinical history. This TCR derives from a woman aged 45-59 years who had been exposed to COVID-19. Sequencing was carried out using PBMCs or T cells enriched from blood (not recorded which).

This CDR3 is CASSPTPSGVGETQYF. In DNA, the CDR3 is TGTGCCAGCTCACCCACCCCTAGCGGGGTAGGAGAGACCCAGTACTTC. The chain combines TRBV18 with TRBJ2-5; 9 nucleotides match TRBD2. The J segment lost 4 bases and the V segment lost 3 bases, leaving 9 bases of the junction unmatched. Germline CDR1 and CDR2: KGHSH and LQKENI. The CDR3 contains 16 residues.